Following are 11 T cell receptor beta chains from one sample sequenced in a study of T cell responses to AZD1222 COVID-19 vaccine. Assay: immunoSEQ multiplex PCR; the TCRdb copy retains only in-frame clones and omits some. The table shows over 150,000 clones, with roughly 87% occurring only once. The sequencing here drew on peripheral blood, taken on day 0 of AZD1222 vaccination. The receptors were sampled from an adult in good health.

V usage is TRBV28 and J usage is TRBJ2-3; D is perhaps TRBD2 (6 bases). The CDR3 contains 17 residues. V lost 2 bases and J 4 bases, leaving 19 bases between the germline ends. From germline, CDR1 is MDHEN and CDR2 SYDVKM. CDR3 nucleotide sequence: TGTGCCAGCAGTTTAAGGAAGGGAGCACAGCGGGCAGATACGCAGTATTTT. It yields the protein CASSLRKGAQRADTQYF.

V usage is TRBV4-1 and J usage is TRBJ1-1, with TRBD1 matching 12 bases. Germline assignment: CDR1 MGHRA and CDR2 YSYEKL. The CDR3 has 16 amino acids. Trimming at V came to 4 bases and at J to 2 bases, leaving 5 bases not matched to a gene. DNA of the CDR3: TGCGCCAGCAGCCCCCCCGGGACAGGGGGCAACACTGAAGCTTTCTTT. Translated, it gives CASSPPGTGGNTEAFF.

The rearrangement links TRBV16 to TRBJ2-6; 10 nucleotides match TRBD1. This CDR3 contains 18 residues. The trim removed 4 bases at V and 2 bases at J, leaving 8 bases unmatched. Germline V gene lookup returns CDR1 KGHSY and CDR2 FQNENV. CDR3 loop: CASSLYGTGAPGANVLTF. As DNA, the CDR3 is TGTGCCAGCAGCCTCTATGGGACAGGGGCGCCTGGGGCCAACGTCCTGACTTTC.

The gene calls are TRBV7-6 and TRBJ2-3; TRBD2 aligns across 12 bases. CDR3 size: 19 residues. Germline values: CDR1 SGHVS, CDR2 FNYEAQ. V dropped 0 bases and J dropped 6; count of bases not matched to a gene: 13. The CDR3, as DNA: TGTGCCAGCAGCTTAGCGGATGAGACTAGCGGGAGAATCGATGATACGCAGTATTTT. It is translated as CASSLADETSGRIDDTQYF.

The chain employs TRBV29-1 and TRBJ2-7; TRBD1 might be the D (6 bases). In germline, CDR1 is SQVTM, CDR2 ANQGSEA. This CDR3 is built from 11 residues. V lost 7 bases, J lost 7 bases, and 14 bases lay in between. The CDR3 reads CSGGGLGEQYF. CDR3 bases: TGCAGCGGTGGGGGCCTCGGAGAGCAGTACTTC.

This clone has a single count. The gene calls are TRBV5-1 and TRBJ1-1; D gene ambiguous. Germline V CDR1 and CDR2: SGHRS, YFSETQ. Trimming took off 0 bases at V and 4 bases at J, with 13 bases between the two ends. This CDR3 is 15 amino acids long. The CDR3 sequence: CASSLAVVSGTEAFF. In DNA, the CDR3 is TGCGCCAGCAGCTTGGCGGTGGTATCTGGCACTGAAGCTTTCTTT.

The V gene is TRBV6-5, the J gene TRBJ1-4; D possibly corresponds to TRBD1 (6 bases). The CDR3 consists of 12 residues. V lost 7 bases, J lost 7 bases, and 10 bases lay in between. Germline V gene sequence: CDR1 MNHEY, CDR2 SVGAGI. The CDR3 DNA reads as TGTGCCAGCACACAGGGACCTGAAAAACTGTTTTTT. It specifies CASTQGPEKLFF.

The rearrangement links TRBV28 to TRBJ2-1; D is possibly TRBD2 (6 bases). Germline V CDR1 and CDR2: MDHEN, SYDVKM. This CDR3 region has 15 residues. V lost 6 bases and J 3 bases, leaving 15 bases between the germline ends. CDR3 nucleotide sequence: TGTGCCAGCAGCTACCCGGGACTCGGCTACAATGAGCAGTTCTTC. This sequence encodes CASSYPGLGYNEQFF.

This clone was observed a few times. V usage is TRBV7-9 and J usage is TRBJ1-5; TRBD1 matches 7 bases. The CDR3 loop spans 14 amino acids. V lost 5 bases, J lost 7 bases, and 8 bases stayed unmatched. Germline V gives CDR1 SEHNR, CDR2 FQNEAQ (reference sequence). CDR3 sequence (DNA): TGTGCCAGCAGCACGAAGGGGGCCCACCAGCCCCAGCATTTT. Its translation is CASSTKGAHQPQHF.

This chain connects TRBV21-1 to TRBJ2-5; the D segment call TRBD1 is taken from the table without a DNA check. TRBV21-1 is a pseudogene. The CDR3 totals 15 residues. DNA of the CDR3: TGTGCCAGCAGTTGGGGGCGGCCACTCCAAGAGACCCAGTACTTC. Translating it yields CASSWGRPLQETQYF.

V and J are TRBV5-1 and TRBJ1-5, with no clear D. The V and J ends lost 0 bases and 7 bases respectively, with 8 bases between them. The CDR3 is 13 amino acids. CDR1 is SGHRS, CDR2 YFSETQ, per germline. DNA for the CDR3: TGCGCCAGCAGCTTGGAGGGAAAACAGCCCCAGCATTTT. It translates to CASSLEGKQPQHF.